These 22 T cell receptor beta chains came from one sample sequenced in a study of cytomegalovirus exposure and HLA in healthy donors. With 60 Vbeta and 13 Jbeta primers, the PCR was carried out. The assay was immunoSEQ multiplex PCR, and TCRdb's table has in-frame clones only and misses some. The clone table shows roughly 150,000 clones, with the ten largest holding roughly 1.6%. Sequenced input: PBMCs. The receptors here all came from a woman in her 50s in good health and CMV-seronegative.

J is TRBJ1-1 and V is TRBV28; 7 bases fit TRBD1. This CDR3 is built from 14 residues. Germline trimming cut 6 bases from V and 8 bases from J; bases unmatched to any gene: 12. The germline CDR1 and CDR2 sequences are MDHEN and SYDVKM. Here the CDR3 reads CASRTRTGRGEAFF. In DNA form, the CDR3 reads TGTGCCAGCAGGACCCGGACAGGACGTGGGGAAGCTTTCTTT.

The rearrangement uses TRBV5-8 and TRBJ1-1; the match to TRBD1 covers 8 bases. The CDR3 is 14 residues long. The ends lost 4 bases at V and 0 bases at J; junction bases unmatched: 2. Per the germline V gene, CDR1 is SGHTS and CDR2 is YDEGEE. The CDR3 loop is CASSQGALNTEAFF. DNA for the CDR3: TGTGCCAGCAGCCAGGGGGCCCTGAACACTGAAGCTTTCTTT.

The V gene is TRBV7-2, the J gene TRBJ2-7; 8 bases are shared with TRBD1. J was trimmed by 4 bases and V by 5 bases; bases with no gene match: 4. This CDR3 comprises 13 residues. Germline V gene lookup returns CDR1 SGHTA and CDR2 FQGNSA. The CDR3: CASSADREYEQYF. The CDR3 DNA reads as TGTGCCAGCAGCGCGGACAGGGAATACGAGCAGTACTTC. Based on the CDR3 plus reference TRBV7-2 and TRBJ2-7, the full variable domain is GAGVSQSPSNKVTEKGKDVELRCDPISGHTALYWYRQSLGQGLEFLIYFQGNSAPDKSGLPSDRFSAERTGGSVSTLTIQRTQQEDSAVYLCASSADREYEQYFGPGTRLTVT.

The chain combines TRBV20-1 with TRBJ2-7, with D possibly being TRBD1 (6 bases). Germline CDR1 is DFQATT and CDR2 is SNEGSKA (reference sequence). The V end was cut by 8 bases, the J end by 7 bases, with 15 bases between. This CDR3 has 11 amino acids. Written as DNA, the CDR3 is TGCAGTCCCGGGACACCGGGGGAGCAGTACTTC. Residues: CSPGTPGEQYF.

V usage is TRBV30 and J usage is TRBJ1-1, with D perhaps matching TRBD1 (5 bases). V was cut by 2 bases and J by 5 bases, with 15 bases left in between. The CDR3 extends over 14 amino acids. Germline V gene data show CDR1 as GTSNPN and CDR2 as SVGIG (reference sequence). The CDR3 DNA follows: TGTGCCTGGAGTTCCCGGGGGGGAGAAACTGAAGCTTTCTTT. It encodes CAWSSRGGETEAFF.

The chain carries TRBV18 and TRBJ2-5; 8 positions agree with TRBD2. This CDR3 region has 13 residues. The junction had 5 bases not matched to a gene; V was cut back by 6 bases and J by 5 bases. Per germline, CDR1 KGHSH and CDR2 LQKENI. DNA of the CDR3: TGTGCCAGCTCCCAGGGACTAGATGAGACCCAGTACTTC. Protein sequence: CASSQGLDETQYF.

The chain links TRBV5-1 to TRBJ1-3; TRBD1 matches at 8 bases. The V segment lost 4 bases and the J segment 7 bases; nucleotides outside the gene matches: 10. Per germline, CDR1 SGHRS and CDR2 YFSETQ. The CDR3 is 15 residues long. CDR3: CASSPPTGAFNTIYF. The CDR3 nucleotides are TGCGCCAGCAGCCCCCCGACAGGGGCGTTCAACACCATATATTTT.

The chain links TRBV9 to TRBJ1-2; D uncertain. Germline CDR1 is SGDLS and CDR2 is YYNGEE. The CDR3 consists of 14 residues. V was trimmed by 0 bases and J by 8 bases, leaving 14 bases between them. The CDR3 sequence: CASSVVQAEGGYTF. DNA for the CDR3: TGTGCCAGCAGCGTAGTCCAGGCCGAGGGCGGCTACACCTTC. The whole variable domain, remainder taken from reference TRBV9 and TRBJ1-2, is DSGVTQTPKHLITATGQRVTLRCSPRSGDLSVYWYQQSLDQGLQFLIQYYNGEERAKGNILERFSAQQFPDLHSELNLSSLELGDSALYFCASSVVQAEGGYTFGSGTRLTVV.

V gene TRBV2 combines with J gene TRBJ1-5; the D gene is possibly TRBD1 (6 bases). The ends were cut back, 6 bases at V and 0 bases at J, with 9 bases in the middle. The CDR3 consists of 14 residues. The germline CDR1 and CDR2 sequences are SNHLY and FYNNEI. The CDR3 DNA sequence: TGTGCCAGCAGCAAGGGACATAGCAATCAGCCCCAGCATTTT. It codes for CASSKGHSNQPQHF. The whole variable domain, remainder taken from reference TRBV2 and TRBJ1-5, is EPEVTQTPSHQVTQMGQEVILRCVPISNHLYFYWYRQILGQKVEFLVSFYNNEISEKSEIFDDQFSVERPDGSNFTLKIRSTKLEDSAMYFCASSKGHSNQPQHFGDGTRLSIL.

The rearrangement uses TRBV5-5 and TRBJ2-2; 8 nucleotides agree with TRBD1. The germline gives CDR1 SGHKS, CDR2 YYEKEE (reference sequence). Trimming at V came to 4 bases and at J to 1 base, leaving 6 bases not matched to a gene. CDR3 length: 16 amino acids. CDR3 nucleotides: TGTGCCAGCAGCCACGGACAGGGTCTGAACACCGGGGAGCTGTTTTTT. Its protein product is CASSHGQGLNTGELFF.

J is TRBJ1-2 and V is TRBV4-1; 10 bases match TRBD1. Germline trimming cut 3 bases from V and 4 bases from J; bases unmatched to any gene: 11. The CDR3 has 17 residues. CDR1 and CDR2 (germline): MGHRA, YSYEKL. The CDR3 DNA sequence: TGCGCCAGCAGCCAGGATTGGGGGGACAGGGGATTCTATGGCTACACCTTC. This codes for CASSQDWGDRGFYGYTF.

This chain connects TRBV30 to TRBJ1-5; 7 bases are shared with TRBD1. Germline V gives CDR1 GTSNPN, CDR2 SVGIG (reference sequence). V lost 3 bases, J lost 0 bases, and 2 bases stayed unmatched. The CDR3 consists of 14 residues. In DNA, the CDR3 is TGTGCCTGGAGGTACAGGGGTAGCAATCAGCCCCAGCATTTT. Protein: CAWRYRGSNQPQHF.

V gene TRBV4-2 combines with J gene TRBJ2-3; D might be TRBD2 (7 bases). The length of the CDR3 is 17 residues. CDR1 is LGHNA and CDR2 is YNFKEQ in the germline V gene. V was shortened by 4 bases and J by 5 bases, with 22 bases between the two germline ends. The CDR3 region is CASSRNQGGGGGDTQYF. Here the CDR3 DNA reads TGTGCCAGCAGCCGGAACCAGGGCGGGGGCGGCGGAGATACGCAGTATTTT.

This chain joins TRBV5-4 and TRBJ2-5, with 8 bases aligning to TRBD2. V lost 2 bases to trimming and J lost 0 bases; unmatched junction nucleotides: 6. Germline-derived CDR1 and CDR2 are SGHNT and YYREEE (reference sequence). CDR3 length: 16 residues. CDR3 in amino acids: CASSFNIGGDQETQYF. In DNA, the CDR3 is TGTGCCAGCAGCTTCAATATCGGGGGGGACCAAGAGACCCAGTACTTC.

This chain uses TRBV7-8 with TRBJ1-1; a weak D match, TRBD1 (5 bases). Germline V CDR1 and CDR2: SGHVS, FQNEAQ. The V end lost 5 bases, the J end lost 5 bases, and 12 bases lay between the germline ends. The CDR3 extends over 13 amino acids. CDR3 sequence reads: CASSPLGGTEAFF. The CDR3 coding sequence is TGTGCCAGCAGCCCCTTGGGGGGAACTGAAGCTTTCTTT.

This chain links TRBV6-1 with TRBJ2-7; 8 positions agree with TRBD1. Trimming at V came to 6 bases and at J to 7 bases, leaving 11 bases not matched to a gene. Looked up from germline, CDR1 is MNHNS and CDR2 is SASEGT. This CDR3 is 14 amino acids long. CDR3 nucleotides: TGTGCCAGCAGCAACAAAGGACAGGGATTAGAGCAGTACTTC. It specifies CASSNKGQGLEQYF.

The chain employs TRBV9 and TRBJ2-3, with D possibly matching TRBD1 (6 bases). The CDR3 runs to 15 residues. V lost 4 bases and J 4 bases, leaving 16 bases between the germline ends. Looked up from germline, CDR1 is SGDLS and CDR2 is YYNGEE. The CDR3 protein is CASSRTGSRADTQYF. The CDR3 DNA sequence: TGTGCCAGCAGCCGTACAGGGTCTAGGGCAGATACGCAGTATTTT.

CDR3 sequence (DNA): TGTGCCAGCAGTTTGCGGACAGGGTGGACTGAAGCTTTCTTT. Protein sequence: CASSLRTGWTEAFF. The chain employs TRBV28 and TRBJ1-1, with TRBD1 matching 8 bases. The CDR3 contains 14 residues. Looked up from germline, CDR1 is MDHEN and CDR2 is SYDVKM. The trim removed 3 bases at V and 5 bases at J, leaving 5 bases unmatched. Based on the CDR3 plus reference TRBV28 and TRBJ1-1, the full variable domain is DVKVTQSSRYLVKRTGEKVFLECVQDMDHENMFWYRQDPGLGLRLIYFSYDVKMKEKGDIPEGYSVSREKKERFSLILESASTNQTSMYLCASSLRTGWTEAFFGQGTRLTVV.

This sequence joins TRBV5-1 and TRBJ1-1; possible D gene TRBD1, 5 bases. The germline V gene encodes CDR1 SGHRS and CDR2 YFSETQ. This CDR3 contains 20 residues. The V gene lost 4 bases and the J gene lost 0 bases, with 28 bases spanning the gap. Here the CDR3 reads CASSRKAGWETGPLNTEAFF. The CDR3 DNA reads TGCGCCAGCAGCCGAAAAGCGGGGTGGGAGACGGGACCCCTGAACACTGAAGCTTTCTTT.

This chain connects TRBV6-5 to TRBJ1-4; 7 bases are a match to TRBD1. Germline loops: CDR1 MNHEY, CDR2 SVGAGI. Trimming cost V 5 bases and J 6 bases; bases outside gene matches: 9. The CDR3 contains 15 residues. In DNA form, the CDR3 reads TGTGCCAGCAGTGCCGAGGGGGCGTTCGATGAAAAACTGTTTTTT. Its translation is CASSAEGAFDEKLFF.

This chain connects TRBV27 to TRBJ2-7, with D tentatively TRBD2 (7 bases). The length of the CDR3 is 16 residues. Germline V gene data show CDR1 as MNHEY and CDR2 as SMNVEV (reference sequence). V was cut by 0 bases and J by 4 bases, with 16 bases left in between. CDR3: CASSLSAGAGVYEQYF. In DNA, the CDR3 is TGTGCCAGCAGTTTATCGGCGGGGGCAGGGGTTTACGAGCAGTACTTC.

This sequence joins TRBV7-6 and TRBJ2-5; TRBD2 matches 13 bases. The germline CDR1 and CDR2 sequences are SGHVS and FNYEAQ. The CDR3 sequence is 17 residues long. Germline trimming cut 2 bases from V and 6 bases from J; bases unmatched to any gene: 9. CDR3 nucleotide sequence: TGTGCCAGCAGCTTATCCTCCGGGACTAGCGGGATAAAGACCCAGTACTTC. Translation: CASSLSSGTSGIKTQYF.